A selection of T cell receptor beta chains follows, all from one sample in a study of Ad26.COV2.S vaccination and SARS-CoV-2 variants. Assay: immunoSEQ multiplex PCR; the TCRdb copy retains only in-frame clones and omits some. The sample holds about 320,000 clones, 70% to 90% seen once. The source material was peripheral blood, sampled in a trial of Ad26.COV2.S vaccine versus placebo. The receptors were gathered from a person aged 18-65 years who received the Ad26.COV2.S COVID-19 vaccine or a placebo. Both conserved end residues are part of each CDR3.

CDR3	V
CASSEEGVYGYTF	TRBV25-1
CASSLGQNTEAFF	TRBV11-3
CASSLPGGGNQPQHF	TRBV7-2
CASSPERALYGYTF	TRBV5-4
CASSPRQGPEAFF	TRBV9
CASSFLLAGGDGTEAFF	TRBV6-2/TRBV6-3
CASSDPQINYGYTF	TRBV2
CASSLDRRAATGELFF	TRBV5-4
CASSPGTASGNTIYF	TRBV28
CASSFGSGTGGTGELFF	TRBV7-6
CASSKAGPGVRTDTQYF	TRBV21-1
CASSSGLAVTDTQYF	TRBV7-3
CASSVAWTGDYNEQFF	TRBV9
CASSSGTVNAEAFF	TRBV6-6
CASSPGQGNTGELFF	TRBV6-6
CAPVQGQVEAEQFF	TRBV3-1/TRBV3-2
CASSVGLASGELFF	TRBV5-1
CASSGLQGTDEKLFF	TRBV2
CATSRHLGRETQYF	TRBV15
CASGGLARGETQYF	TRBV2
CASSQRGDQPQHF	TRBV4-1
CASSQFDRGGDGYTF	TRBV3-1/TRBV3-2
CASSRQVTDTQYF	TRBV6-6
CASSIIGTLGTQYF	TRBV19
CASSPIRRVISEKLFF	TRBV14
CASSFGQGNTEAFF	TRBV5-1
CASSEQGNTEAFF	TRBV5-1
CASRPNSQSYEQYF	TRBV5-1
CASSLNSVVSGANVLTF	TRBV7-2
CASSHQPGNTIYF	TRBV3-1/TRBV3-2
CASSLTGGGNSPLHF	TRBV11-2
CASSLETKMNTEAFF	TRBV5-6
CASSHRTATNEKLFF	TRBV3-1/TRBV3-2
CASSKLAGAYNEQFF	TRBV7-2
CASSILTGVTEAFF	TRBV19
CASSYQRAGGKDTQYF	TRBV7-6
CASSSTGRSYNEQFF	TRBV27
CASSDRGRNTEAFF	TRBV5-4
CASSLSGTNTGELFF	TRBV5-1
CASRTGTENTEAFF	TRBV2
CASSLATPITGELFF	TRBV7-2
CASSHGGMSSYNEQFF	TRBV19
CASSIPRDSIPSGNTIYF	TRBV7-2
CASSQEPLTSGPREQYF	TRBV14
CASSFLYQGRAKNIQYF	TRBV27
CAWSPGTIREQYF	TRBV30
CASSPDASRGKNEQFF	TRBV11-3
CASSLDGQGAGGYTF	TRBV11-2
CASCATGQETQYF	TRBV9
CASSRRDRGTDTQYF	TRBV6-6
CASSPGVLGNQPQHF	TRBV6-2/TRBV6-3
CASSIWDRRTGELFF	TRBV19
CASSDLTSYEQYF	TRBV3-1/TRBV3-2
CASREGQGNEKLFF	TRBV6-6
CASSAYKGTSYNEQFF	TRBV9
CASAGPATNEKLFF	TRBV19
CASKERTRGVPGTQYF	TRBV19
CASSFAGADETQYF	TRBV5-1
CASSQDARGDYGYTF	TRBV4-2
CASSPLAWGDSGYTF	TRBV7-6